One sample yielded the 19 T cell receptor beta chains listed below, sequenced in a study of blood T cell dynamics during melanoma immunotherapy. Sequencing was performed with immunoSEQ multiplex PCR; in TCRdb, only in-frame clones are kept and a portion is missing. The sample records fewer than 15,000 clones, about nine tenths being singletons. The time point was: week 3, after first cycle of checkpoint inhibitor. The specimen comprised blood, sampled from a patient treated with checkpoint blockade. The receptors shown here come from a human donor with melanoma.

Only one count was recorded for this clone. The chain uses TRBV7-2 and TRBJ2-7; D is uncertain. The germline CDR1 and CDR2 sequences are SGHTA and FQGNSA. V was pared by 1 base and J by 1 base, with 14 bases between. CDR3 length: 16 residues. The CDR3, as DNA: TGTGCCAGCAGCTTAGTCCGGTCCTCTACTTCCTACGAGCAGTACTTC. It specifies CASSLVRSSTSYEQYF.

The CDR3 nucleotides read TGTGCCAGCAGCTTAGCGAGGTCCGGGGAGCTGTTTTTT. Translation gives CASSLARSGELFF. The rearrangement joins TRBV7-2 to TRBJ2-2; no clear D gene. V gave up 0 bases and J gave up 6 bases, with 5 bases separating them. Germline V lookup: CDR1 SGHTA, CDR2 FQGNSA. The length of the CDR3 is 13 residues.

The chain couples TRBV28 to TRBJ2-5; 8 positions agree with TRBD1. Germline lookup yields CDR1 MDHEN and CDR2 SYDVKM. V was clipped by 7 bases and J by 2 bases; unmatched bases: 3. The CDR3 sequence is 13 residues long. This CDR3 reads CASIRGLQETQYF. DNA of the CDR3: TGTGCCAGCATCAGGGGGCTTCAAGAGACCCAGTACTTC.

V gene TRBV6-1 combines with J gene TRBJ2-6; D is perhaps TRBD1 or TRBD2 (5 bases each). V lost 6 bases, J lost 1 base, and 10 bases lay in between. The CDR3 is 15 amino acids. Germline CDR1 MNHNS, CDR2 SASEGT. The CDR3 region is CASRLAGSGANVLTF. CDR3 sequence (DNA): TGTGCCAGCAGGCTAGCAGGGTCTGGGGCCAACGTCCTGACTTTC.

The chain couples TRBV28 to TRBJ2-5, with 8 bases fitting TRBD2. The DNA end is a closer match to TRBJ2-7, so the J assignment may be wrong. Germline CDR1 and CDR2: MDHEN and SYDVKM. CDR3 length: 13 residues. In nucleotides, the CDR3 is TGTGCCAGCAGCCGGGGGGGGGCCTACGAGCAGTACTTC. As protein: CASSRGGAYEQYF.

J is TRBJ2-6 and V is TRBV7-2; TRBD1 aligns across 8 bases. The ends lost 4 bases at V and 0 bases at J; junction bases unmatched: 5. Germline V lookup: CDR1 SGHTA, CDR2 FQGNSA. CDR3 size: 17 residues. CDR3 DNA sequence: TGTGCCAGCAGCTGGGGACAGGCCCTCTCTGGGGCCAACGTCCTGACTTTC. Translation gives CASSWGQALSGANVLTF.

V is TRBV5-1 and J is TRBJ2-5, with D unresolved. The germline V gene encodes CDR1 SGHRS and CDR2 YFSETQ. Trimming removed 0 bases at V and 5 bases at J, with 14 bases between. This CDR3 comprises 15 residues. The CDR3 DNA follows: TGCGCCAGCAGCTTGGAAGGGATAGGGTGGGAGACCCAGTACTTC. This codes for CASSLEGIGWETQYF.

This rearrangement joins TRBV6-5 to TRBJ1-6, with 7 positions matching TRBD1. This CDR3 contains 14 residues. The germline CDR1 and CDR2 sequences are MNHEY and SVGAGI. Trimming cost V 6 bases and J 8 bases; bases outside gene matches: 7. CDR3 loop: CASRHRGVDSPLHF. The CDR3 region has the DNA TGTGCCAGCAGACACAGGGGAGTCGATTCACCCCTCCACTTT.

The chain couples TRBV4-2 to TRBJ2-1; perhaps TRBD2 as D (6 bases). The CDR3 length is 16 residues. Trimming removed 0 bases from V and 4 bases from J, with 13 bases in between. Looked up from germline, CDR1 is LGHNA and CDR2 is YNFKEQ. CDR3 bases: TGTGCCAGCAGCCAAGAATACCCTAGCGTATACAATGAGCAGTTCTTC. Protein sequence: CASSQEYPSVYNEQFF.

The V gene is TRBV28, the J gene TRBJ1-4, with 12 nucleotides matching TRBD1. CDR1 and CDR2 from the germline V gene are MDHEN and SYDVKM. There are 16 residues in the CDR3. Trimming removed 6 bases from V and 7 bases from J; junction bases left unmatched: 9. The CDR3 sequence: CASSNQGTGGVEKLFF. DNA for the CDR3: TGTGCCAGCAGCAACCAAGGGACAGGGGGCGTTGAAAAACTGTTTTTT. Drawing the rest from reference TRBV28 and TRBJ1-4, the complete variable domain is DVKVTQSSRYLVKRTGEKVFLECVQDMDHENMFWYRQDPGLGLRLIYFSYDVKMKEKGDIPEGYSVSREKKERFSLILESASTNQTSMYLCASSNQGTGGVEKLFFGSGTQLSVL.

The genes are TRBV28 and TRBJ1-3, with 9 bases fitting TRBD1. This CDR3 comprises 17 residues. Trimming cost V 2 bases and J 5 bases; bases outside gene matches: 10. Per germline, CDR1 MDHEN and CDR2 SYDVKM. DNA for the CDR3: TGTGCCAGCAGTTTAGGGGCTGGACAGGGGACCAGAAACACCATATATTTT. Amino acid sequence: CASSLGAGQGTRNTIYF.

This chain connects TRBV28 to TRBJ1-1; perhaps TRBD1 as D (5 bases). Germline assignment: CDR1 MDHEN and CDR2 SYDVKM. The V gene lost 6 bases and the J gene lost 5 bases, with 10 bases spanning the gap. CDR3 length equals 12 residues. Here the CDR3 reads CASRTGGTEAFF. DNA of the CDR3: TGTGCCAGCAGAACCGGGGGGACTGAAGCTTTCTTT.

The chain's CDR3 is CASSSGRQDYNEQFF. In nucleotides, the CDR3 is TGTGCCAGCAGTAGCGGGAGACAGGACTACAATGAGCAGTTCTTC. The chain recombines TRBV28 with TRBJ2-1, with TRBD2 identical over 8 bases. V gave up 5 bases and J gave up 3 bases; unmatched junction bases: 6. Germline CDR1 reads MDHEN; CDR2 reads SYDVKM. CDR3 length: 15 amino acids.

V usage is TRBV23-1 and J usage is TRBJ2-2; maybe TRBD1 (6 bases). TRBV23-1 is an ORF for which the function is uncertain. The CDR3 totals 15 residues. The V gene lost 8 bases and the J gene lost 4 bases, with 17 bases spanning the gap. The CDR3 nucleotides read TGCGCCAGCGGGGTACAGGGTCGCGGCACCGGGGAGCTGTTTTTT. It encodes CASGVQGRGTGELFF.

This chain links TRBV11-2 with TRBJ2-1; the match to TRBD2 covers 13 bases. The trim removed 5 bases at V and 3 bases at J, leaving 7 bases unmatched. The V gene's germline CDR1 is SGHAT and CDR2 FQNNGV. The CDR3 totals 17 residues. The CDR3 sequence: CASSNGTSGIFYNEQFF. The CDR3 DNA is TGTGCCAGCAGCAACGGGACTAGCGGGATATTCTACAATGAGCAGTTCTTC.

This chain joins TRBV6-5 and TRBJ2-1; 12 bases agree with TRBD2. Germline V CDR1 and CDR2: MNHEY, SVGAGI. J was trimmed by 5 bases and V by 5 bases; bases with no gene match: 4. The CDR3 is made up of 15 amino acids. DNA for the CDR3: TGTGCCAGCAGTCAAGGACTAGCGGGACACAATGAGCAGTTCTTC. It encodes CASSQGLAGHNEQFF.

The chain uses TRBV7-6 and TRBJ2-3, with D perhaps matching TRBD2 (6 bases). Trimming stripped 4 bases from V and 2 bases from J, with 10 bases between. The CDR3 extends over 14 amino acids. Germline-derived CDR1 and CDR2 are SGHVS and FNYEAQ. The CDR3 bases are TGTGCCAGCAGCTCCCGGGGGATCACAGATACGCAGTATTTT. Amino acids: CASSSRGITDTQYF.

This clone is a singleton in its sample. The CDR3 sequence is CASSFSAPGQGRDEQYF. Here the CDR3 DNA reads TGTGCCAGCAGCTTCAGCGCTCCGGGTCAGGGTCGGGACGAGCAGTACTTC. The V call is TRBV7-3, the J call TRBJ2-7, with a possible D match to TRBD1 (5 bases). The length of the CDR3 is 17 residues. Trimming shortened V by 3 bases and J by 5 bases, and 23 bases separated the two germline ends. Germline V gene lookup returns CDR1 SGHTA and CDR2 FQGTGA.

The sample holds a few counts of this clone. The chain joins TRBV29-1 to TRBJ2-1; 9 bases align to TRBD2. The V gene's germline CDR1 is SQVTM and CDR2 ANQGSEA. This CDR3 region has 14 residues. With V trimmed by 4 bases and J by 6 bases, 7 bases remained unmatched. The CDR3 DNA reads as TGCAGCGTTGTATGGCGGGAGGGCCTCAATGAGCAGTTCTTC. This codes for CSVVWREGLNEQFF.